Below, 15 T cell receptor beta chains from the same sample are listed, as sequenced in a study of blood T cell repertoires in COVID-19. TCRdb's copy holds only in-frame clones and misses some; the assay was immunoSEQ multiplex PCR. The top ten hold under 2.5% of the sample, which has around 140,000 clones, over 60% seen once. The sequenced material came from peripheral blood. The receptors derive from a woman in her seventies with acute or convalescent COVID-19.

A single count supports this clone. The chain uses TRBV13 and TRBJ2-1, with 11 bases that match TRBD2. The CDR3 sequence is 15 residues long. Germline loops: CDR1 PRHDT, CDR2 FYEKMQ (reference sequence). J was trimmed by 7 bases and V by 2 bases; bases with no gene match: 4. DNA of the CDR3: TGTGCCAGCAGCTTACTAAGGACTAGCGGGAATGAGCAGTTCTTC. Its protein product is CASSLLRTSGNEQFF.

The chain joins TRBV3-1 (or the pseudogene TRBV3-2) to TRBJ1-4, with no clear D. CDR1 LGHDT and CDR2 YNNKEL come from the germline V gene (reference sequence). The V end was cut by 0 bases, the J end by 12 bases, with 11 bases between. The CDR3 runs 13 residues. DNA of the CDR3: TGTGCCAGCAGCCAAGATCTCAGCGTTGAACTGTTTTTT. Translated, it gives CASSQDLSVELFF.

The genes are TRBV9 and TRBJ2-5; 12 bases match TRBD2. The germline V gene has CDR1 SGDLS and CDR2 YYNGEE. After removal of 0 bases from V and 2 bases from J, the junction contained 5 bases not matched to a gene. The CDR3 is made up of 17 amino acids. The CDR3 nucleotides read TGTGCCAGCAGCGTAGGTACTAGCGGGGGGAATCAAGAGACCCAGTACTTC. Protein sequence: CASSVGTSGGNQETQYF.

This clone has just a few counts. The chain employs TRBV7-8 and TRBJ1-5; TRBD1 is a possible D gene (5 bases). The CDR3 is 14 amino acids. Germline CDR1 reads SGHVS; CDR2 reads FQNEAQ. V was shortened by 2 bases and J by 9 bases, with 14 bases between the two germline ends. The CDR3 nucleotides read TGTGCCAGCAGCTTATATGCAGGGTCAGGGCCCCAGCATTTT. Translated, it gives CASSLYAGSGPQHF.

The V call is TRBV6-6, the J call TRBJ1-1; the match to TRBD1 covers 7 bases. Germline-derived CDR1 and CDR2 are MNHNY and SVGAGI (reference sequence). CDR3 length equals 13 residues. V lost 4 bases, J lost 7 bases, and 6 bases stayed unmatched. The CDR3 coding sequence is TGTGCCAGCAGTTCAGGGGGTTCGATTGAAGCTTTCTTT. Amino acids: CASSSGGSIEAFF.

The gene calls are TRBV5-8 and TRBJ1-1; D not resolved. Per germline, CDR1 SGHTS and CDR2 YDEGEE. The CDR3 loop spans 12 amino acids. V was pared by 0 bases and J by 8 bases, with 8 bases between. The CDR3 sequence: CASSLVIAEAFF. In nucleotides, the CDR3 is TGTGCCAGCAGCTTGGTAATCGCGGAAGCTTTCTTT.

J is TRBJ1-2 and V is TRBV6-2 or TRBV6-3; 7 bases align to TRBD1. The germline V gene encodes CDR1 MNHEY and CDR2 SVGEGT. Germline trimming cut 5 bases from V and 5 bases from J; bases unmatched to any gene: 11. The CDR3 loop spans 15 amino acids. CDR3 amino acids: CASSPQQGIGYGYTF. The CDR3 nucleotides are TGTGCCAGCAGTCCACAACAGGGGATTGGATATGGCTACACCTTC.

V and J are TRBV30 and TRBJ2-3; 9 bases are a match to TRBD2. The CDR3 totals 15 residues. The junction had 8 bases not matched to a gene; V was cut back by 2 bases and J by 5 bases. Germline CDR1 is GTSNPN and CDR2 is SVGIG (reference sequence). The CDR3 DNA reads as TGTGCCTGGAGTAAACTAGCGGGCTTCCTAGATACGCAGTATTTT. The encoded protein is CAWSKLAGFLDTQYF.

The genes are TRBV9 and TRBJ2-2; 11 nucleotides match TRBD2. In germline, CDR1 is SGDLS, CDR2 YYNGEE. This CDR3 is built from 18 residues. Trimming at V came to 2 bases and at J to 4 bases, leaving 10 bases not matched to a gene. The CDR3 nucleotides read TGTGCCAGCAGCGTGGATAGCGGGGGGGCCTTGGGCACCGGGGAGCTGTTTTTT. This gives the protein CASSVDSGGALGTGELFF.

This rearrangement joins TRBV15 to TRBJ2-3; no reliable D call. This CDR3 has 14 residues. V gave up 3 bases and J gave up 2 bases, with 9 bases separating them. Germline loops: CDR1 LNHNV, CDR2 YYDKDF (reference sequence). The CDR3 region is CATSRKPNTDTQYF. CDR3 nucleotides: TGTGCCACCAGCAGGAAGCCCAACACAGATACGCAGTATTTT.

The rearrangement links TRBV5-5 to TRBJ1-5; tentatively, D is TRBD1 (6 bases). There are 13 residues in the CDR3. Germline lookup yields CDR1 SGHKS and CDR2 YYEKEE (reference sequence). Trimming shortened V by 4 bases and J by 2 bases, and 7 bases separated the two germline ends. The CDR3 region is CASSAGGNQPQHF. For the CDR3, the DNA is TGTGCCAGCAGCGCAGGGGGCAATCAGCCCCAGCATTTT.

This clone was observed once. The rearrangement links TRBV15 to TRBJ1-5, with a weak D call TRBD1 (6 bases). CDR3 length equals 16 residues. Germline-derived CDR1 and CDR2 are LNHNV and YYDKDF (reference sequence). The germline V and J ends were trimmed by 5 bases and 1 base, with 15 bases remaining between them. The CDR3, as DNA: TGTGCCACCAGCGGGGTCAGAGACAGGAGCAATCAGCCCCAGCATTTT. As protein: CATSGVRDRSNQPQHF.

This clone was detected only once. The genes are TRBV6-6 and TRBJ1-5; D is ambiguous. The germline CDR1 and CDR2 sequences are MNHNY and SVGAGI (reference sequence). V lost 5 bases to trimming and J lost 3 bases, with 8 bases between them. CDR3 length: 13 amino acids. CDR3 nucleotide sequence: TGTGCCAGCAGTGAGCTTAACAATCAGCCCCAGCATTTT. This translates into CASSELNNQPQHF.

This clone was seen repeatedly, ten times or more. V and J are TRBV9 and TRBJ2-2, with 7 bases matching TRBD1. This CDR3 is built from 15 residues. The V gene end was trimmed by 0 bases and the J gene end by 4 bases; junction bases not matched to a gene: 3. The germline V gene has CDR1 SGDLS and CDR2 YYNGEE. CDR3 DNA sequence: TGTGCCAGCAGCGTAGTAGGGGGCCCCACCGGGGAGCTGTTTTTT. It is translated as CASSVVGGPTGELFF.

The chain is built from TRBV14 and TRBJ1-2; no firm D call. V shed 0 bases and J shed 7 bases, with 21 bases lying between them. The CDR3 has 17 amino acids. Germline V gene data show CDR1 as SGHDN and CDR2 as FVKESK. The CDR3 region is CASSQDKGRAGVSGYTF. Written as DNA, the CDR3 is TGTGCCAGCAGCCAAGATAAGGGCAGAGCCGGGGTGTCTGGCTACACCTTC. The variable domain in full, completed from reference TRBV14 and TRBJ1-2, reads EAGVTQFPSHSVIEKGQTVTLRCDPISGHDNLYWYRRVMGKEIKFLLHFVKESKQDESGMPNNRFLAERTGGTYSTLKVQPAELEDSGVYFCASSQDKGRAGVSGYTFGSGTRLTVV.